The 14 T cell receptor beta chains below come from one sample, sequenced in a study of cytomegalovirus exposure and HLA in healthy donors. The primer mix had 60 Vbeta and 13 Jbeta primers. The protocol was immunoSEQ multiplex PCR, while the TCRdb copy is restricted to in-frame clones and leaves out a portion. The table shows under 250,000 clones, with 70% to 90% occurring only once. The sequenced sample consisted of PBMCs. The receptors here all came from a woman aged 55-70 years in good health and CMV-seropositive.

By proportion, this clone is medium-sized. The gene calls are TRBV28 and TRBJ2-5; D unclear. Germline CDR1 and CDR2: MDHEN and SYDVKM. Trimming pared 2 bases from V and 4 bases from J, leaving 2 bases between. The CDR3 spans 11 residues. In nucleotides, the CDR3 is TGTGCCAGCAGTTTACGAGAGACCCAGTACTTC. Residues: CASSLRETQYF.

This clone was detected a few times. V and J are TRBV11-2 and TRBJ1-1, with TRBD1 as a possible D gene (5 bases). The germline CDR1 and CDR2 sequences are SGHAT and FQNNGV. Trimming shortened V by 2 bases and J by 4 bases, and 8 bases separated the two germline ends. This CDR3 region has 13 residues. Here the CDR3 reads CASSLRGITEAFF. CDR3 DNA sequence: TGTGCCAGCAGCTTAAGGGGTATCACTGAAGCTTTCTTT.

The chain combines TRBV14 with TRBJ2-2, with 8 bases that match TRBD2. V shed 0 bases, J shed 7 bases, and the junction held 7 bases outside the gene matches. This CDR3 comprises 16 residues. The germline gives CDR1 SGHDN, CDR2 FVKESK. For the CDR3, the DNA is TGTGCCAGCAGCCAAGAAGGTAGCGGGAAGAGCGGGGAGCTGTTTTTT. As protein: CASSQEGSGKSGELFF.

This clone was detected once. The chain recombines TRBV5-4 with TRBJ2-3; 13 nucleotides match TRBD2. V was pared by 0 bases and J by 8 bases, with 6 bases of the junction left unmatched. This CDR3 has 16 residues. Germline loops: CDR1 SGHNT, CDR2 YYREEE (reference sequence). This chain's CDR3 is CASSLAGRLAGGTQYF. DNA for the CDR3: TGTGCCAGCAGCTTGGCGGGTCGACTAGCGGGAGGTACGCAGTATTTT.

V usage is TRBV19 and J usage is TRBJ2-6, with D possibly being TRBD1 (6 bases). The CDR3 is made up of 15 amino acids. CDR1 LNHDA and CDR2 SQIVND come from the germline V gene (reference sequence). The germline V and J ends were trimmed by 5 bases and 3 bases, with 11 bases remaining between them. CDR3 sequence: CASSQQGFGANVLTF. The CDR3 region has the DNA TGTGCCAGTAGTCAACAGGGCTTTGGGGCCAACGTCCTGACTTTC.

The J gene is TRBJ2-2, the V gene TRBV6-4; D might be TRBD2 (5 bases). Per the germline V gene, CDR1 is MRHNA and CDR2 is SNTAGT. Trimming removed 4 bases at V and 4 bases at J, with 13 bases between. This CDR3 has 15 amino acids. The CDR3 DNA sequence: TGTGCCAGCAGTGCTTTTAAGAGCGGCACCGGGGAGCTGTTTTTT. Translated, it gives CASSAFKSGTGELFF.

This chain links TRBV7-9 with TRBJ1-2; 7 nucleotides line up with TRBD1. The V gene's germline CDR1 is SEHNR and CDR2 FQNEAQ (reference sequence). J was trimmed by 8 bases and V by 4 bases; bases with no gene match: 16. This CDR3 has 16 residues. CDR3 nucleotides: TGTGCCAGCAGCTCTATAGATAAGGGGGCAGGACAGGGCTACACCTTC. As protein: CASSSIDKGAGQGYTF.

The chain has TRBV4-1 and TRBJ1-4, with 9 positions matching TRBD1. The trim removed 3 bases at V and 10 bases at J, leaving 12 bases unmatched. The CDR3 runs to 16 residues. Germline V gives CDR1 MGHRA, CDR2 YSYEKL. Written as DNA, the CDR3 is TGCGCCAGCAGCCAGGGTCCGGGGACAGGGCGGAGAAAACTGTTTTTT. Protein: CASSQGPGTGRRKLFF.

This chain joins TRBV5-4 and TRBJ1-3; the D is unclear. CDR1 is SGHNT and CDR2 is YYREEE in the germline V gene (reference sequence). This CDR3 has 14 amino acids. Trimming left V 3 bases short and J 0 bases short, with 7 bases between. The DNA of the CDR3 is TGTGCCAGCAGCTCAAGGAGCTCTGGAAACACCATATATTTT. Its protein is CASSSRSSGNTIYF. Full variable domain (rest looked up from reference TRBV5-4 and TRBJ1-3): ETGVTQSPTHLIKTRGQQVTLRCSSQSGHNTVSWYQQALGQGPQFIFQYYREEENGRGNFPPRFSGLQFPNYSSELNVNALELDDSALYLCASSSRSSGNTIYFGEGSWLTVV.

This clone has more than one count but fewer than ten. The chain joins TRBV7-6 to TRBJ2-2, with D unresolved. The germline V and J ends were trimmed by 2 bases and 9 bases, with 7 bases remaining between them. This CDR3 region has 12 residues. Germline assignment: CDR1 SGHVS and CDR2 FNYEAQ. CDR3 in amino acids: CASSLSGRELFF. The CDR3, as DNA: TGTGCCAGCAGCTTAAGTGGCCGGGAGCTGTTTTTT.

The rearrangement uses TRBV18 and TRBJ1-1; possibly TRBD1 for D (5 bases). The CDR3 is made up of 16 amino acids. Germline V gene sequence: CDR1 KGHSH, CDR2 LQKENI. Trimming shortened V by 1 base and J by 0 bases, and 12 bases separated the two germline ends. The CDR3 loop is CASSPQGRYMNTEAFF. The CDR3, as DNA: TGTGCCAGCTCACCACAGGGGAGGTACATGAACACTGAAGCTTTCTTT.

This clone has only one observation. The genes are TRBV25-1 and TRBJ1-4; D call uncertain. Looked up from germline, CDR1 is MGHDK and CDR2 is SYGVNS. Trimming cost V 2 bases and J 5 bases, with 9 bases left between them. The CDR3 spans 14 residues. The CDR3 region is CASSEGQPNEKLFF. CDR3 DNA: TGTGCCAGCAGTGAAGGGCAGCCAAATGAAAAACTGTTTTTT.

V gene TRBV6-7 combines with J gene TRBJ1-5; tentatively, D is TRBD1 (5 bases). TRBV6-7 is an ORF, with its function uncertain. V shed 5 bases and J shed 5 bases, with 19 bases lying between them. This CDR3 comprises 16 residues. The CDR3 protein is CASSRAGEATYQPQHF. In nucleotides, the CDR3 is TGTGCCAGCAGTCGCGCGGGGGAGGCCACTTATCAGCCCCAGCATTTT.

J is TRBJ1-5 and V is TRBV18; 10 nucleotides match TRBD1. The CDR3 has 15 amino acids. Germline V gene lookup returns CDR1 KGHSH and CDR2 LQKENI. Trimming cost V 6 bases and J 5 bases; bases outside gene matches: 7. The CDR3 region is CASSHRGTGDQPQHF. The CDR3 DNA reads as TGTGCCAGCTCCCACCGTGGGACAGGGGATCAGCCCCAGCATTTT.